A single sample is the source of the 24 T cell receptor beta chains below, sequenced in a study of T cells in Graves' hyperthyroidism and ophthalmopathy. Amplification yielded TCR beta CDR3 regions, with RNA transcripts as the source. HTBI primers were employed in a first-round RT-PCR of the TCR CDR3. From the multiplex PCR reads, TCRdb called clonotypes with MiXCR, one entry per CDR3 protein. The table lists approximately 430,000 distinct CDR3 sequences, 15% to 18% of them singletons, with 13% to 15% in the top ten. The sequenced sample was blood. The source is a woman aged 18 to 35 with Graves' hyperthyroidism.

A few counts support this clonotype. The CDR3 protein is CASSSRAFYGYTF. The DNA of the CDR3 is TGTGCCAGCAGCTCCAGAGCTTTCTATGGCTACACCTTC. The V call is TRBV7-2, the J call TRBJ1-2; D is ambiguous. V was shortened by 4 bases and J by 4 bases, with 10 bases between the two germline ends. Per the germline V gene, CDR1 is SGHTA and CDR2 is FQGNSA. This CDR3 is 13 amino acids long.

This clonotype was seen only a few times. The chain joins TRBV27 to TRBJ1-5, with TRBD1 matching 7 bases. This CDR3 region has 14 residues. Germline assignment: CDR1 MNHEY and CDR2 SMNVEV (reference sequence). V lost 5 bases to trimming and J lost 6 bases; unmatched junction nucleotides: 7. CDR3 amino acids: CASSTGTAGQPQHF. The CDR3 DNA follows: TGTGCCAGCAGTACCGGGACAGCGGGTCAGCCCCAGCATTTT.

This clonotype has at least ten counts. This sequence joins TRBV6-1 and TRBJ2-2; a weak D match, TRBD1 (6 bases). The V gene lost 5 bases and the J gene lost 6 bases, with 13 bases spanning the gap. This CDR3 comprises 14 residues. Looked up from germline, CDR1 is MNHNS and CDR2 is SASEGT. The CDR3 DNA reads as TGTGCCAGCAGTACCGGGACAACCGCCGGGGAGCTGTTTTTT. It is translated as CASSTGTTAGELFF.

This clonotype was detected many times. The chain uses TRBV4-3 and TRBJ2-7, with D possibly being TRBD1 (6 bases). V lost 4 bases and J 5 bases, leaving 18 bases between the germline ends. CDR1 LGHNA and CDR2 YSLEER come from the germline V gene. The CDR3 consists of 15 residues. CDR3 residues: CASSPLTGCRNEQYF. CDR3 nucleotides: TGCGCCAGCAGCCCACTAACAGGGTGTAGGAACGAGCAGTACTTC.

This clonotype was detected ten times or more. V usage is TRBV4-1 and J usage is TRBJ2-3, with 8 bases lining up with TRBD2. The trim removed 2 bases at V and 7 bases at J, leaving 8 bases unmatched. This CDR3 is built from 15 residues. Germline CDR1 and CDR2: MGHRA and YSYEKL. Written as DNA, the CDR3 is TGCGCCAGCAGCCAATTCCAGCGGGAGTCAAATACGCAGTATTTT. It is translated as CASSQFQRESNTQYF.

In DNA form, the CDR3 reads TGCAGTGCTAGGAGGGTAGGGTCCTATAATTCACCCCTCCACTTT. It is translated as CSARRVGSYNSPLHF. J is TRBJ1-6 and V is TRBV20-1; D is ambiguous. CDR1 DFQATT and CDR2 SNEGSKA come from the germline V gene (reference sequence). V was clipped by 3 bases and J by 1 base, with 10 bases between them. This CDR3 contains 15 residues.

Of note for this clonotype: A read error may explain this, as a much larger clone is one base away. V and J are TRBV12-3 or TRBV12-4 and TRBJ2-3, with D maybe TRBD1 (5 bases). Trimming cost V 0 bases and J 6 bases, with 10 bases left between them. The CDR3 loop spans 14 amino acids. CDR3 amino acids: CASSLAAGSDTQYF. In DNA form, the CDR3 reads TGTGCCAGCAGTTTAGCGGCAGGGTCCGATACGCAGTATTTT.

This chain links TRBV5-6 with TRBJ1-5; D gene ambiguous. The CDR3 has 15 amino acids. CDR1 and CDR2 (germline): SGHDT, YYEEEE. V was trimmed by 1 base and J by 4 bases, leaving 12 bases between them. CDR3 region: CASSLWGIQNQPQHF. DNA for the CDR3: TGTGCCAGCAGCTTGTGGGGAATCCAGAATCAGCCCCAGCATTTT.

Points on this clonotype: No DNA is shown, since the ends of the CDR3 on it are uncertain; the CDR3 is the one TCRdb lists. This chain connects TRBV10-3 to TRBJ2-5; TRBD1, the table's D call, lacks a check against the DNA. Germline CDR1 is ENHRY and CDR2 is SYGVKD. The CDR3 is 12 amino acids in total, end residues counted. This CDR3 is CATVGPGGSQYF.

This clonotype occurred many times. The J gene is TRBJ1-2, the V gene TRBV11-2; perhaps TRBD1 as D (5 bases). The V and J ends lost 1 base and 8 bases respectively, with 20 bases between them. The CDR3 extends over 16 amino acids. The germline V gene encodes CDR1 SGHAT and CDR2 FQNNGV. CDR3: CASSLVRRKRGGGYTF. The CDR3, as DNA: TGTGCCAGCAGCTTAGTACGGCGGAAGAGGGGTGGCGGCTACACCTTC.

There are a few counts of this clonotype. The chain has TRBV9 and TRBJ2-5; 14 nucleotides line up with TRBD2. CDR1 SGDLS and CDR2 YYNGEE come from the germline V gene. Germline trimming cut 10 bases from V and 4 bases from J; bases unmatched to any gene: 9. The CDR3 totals 15 residues. The CDR3 is CASTSGGAEGETQYF. The CDR3 DNA is TGTGCCTCGACTAGCGGGGGGGCCGAAGGAGAGACCCAGTACTTC.

Many counts were recorded for this clonotype. The rearrangement uses TRBV20-1 and TRBJ1-5; 7 bases map to TRBD1. J gave up 3 bases and V 1 base, and 3 bases lay outside the gene matches. This CDR3 spans 14 amino acids. Germline V gene sequence: CDR1 DFQATT, CDR2 SNEGSKA (reference sequence). The CDR3 nucleotides read TGCAGTGCTAGAGCAGGGGGGAACAATCAGCCCCAGCATTTT. It is translated as CSARAGGNNQPQHF.

This rearrangement joins TRBV3-1 to TRBJ2-1; no reliable D call. Trimming shortened V by 0 bases and J by 3 bases, and 9 bases separated the two germline ends. The CDR3 has 15 amino acids. CDR1 and CDR2 (germline): LGHDT, YNNKEL (reference sequence). CDR3 in amino acids: CASSQDAGRYNEQFF. For the CDR3, the DNA is TGTGCCAGCAGCCAAGATGCCGGACGCTACAATGAGCAGTTCTTC.

This clonotype was counted many times. This chain uses TRBV20-1 with TRBJ2-5; 10 bases are shared with TRBD2. The germline V gene has CDR1 DFQATT and CDR2 SNEGSKA (reference sequence). The CDR3 sequence is 15 residues long. The V gene end was trimmed by 4 bases and the J gene end by 1 base; junction bases not matched to a gene: 6. The CDR3 DNA sequence: TGCAGTGCTACTGGACTAGCGGAGGTCCAAGAGACCCAGTACTTC. This sequence encodes CSATGLAEVQETQYF.

This clonotype was counted at least ten times. The chain has TRBV20-1 and TRBJ1-1; a possible D gene is TRBD1 (5 bases). CDR3 length: 12 residues. Deletions cut 2 bases from V and 7 bases from J, with 11 bases between. The V gene's germline CDR1 is DFQATT and CDR2 SNEGSKA (reference sequence). The CDR3 is CSARKGDFEAFF. In nucleotides, the CDR3 is TGCAGTGCTAGAAAAGGGGACTTTGAAGCTTTCTTT.

This clonotype showed up just a few times. V gene TRBV4-2 combines with J gene TRBJ2-3; a possible D gene is TRBD1 (6 bases). The CDR3 extends over 16 amino acids. Trimming pared 1 base from V and 1 base from J, leaving 12 bases between. Germline CDR1 reads LGHNA; CDR2 reads YNFKEQ. The CDR3 DNA is TGTGCCAGCAGCCAAGTAACCCCAGGGGGCACAGATACGCAGTATTTT. This translates into CASSQVTPGGTDTQYF.

In this sample, this clonotype turned up many times. The chain has TRBV5-1 and TRBJ1-6; TRBD1 matches 7 bases. The length of the CDR3 is 13 residues. CDR1 SGHRS and CDR2 YFSETQ come from the germline V gene. V lost 4 bases to trimming and J lost 12 bases; unmatched junction nucleotides: 7. The CDR3 here is CASSETGWEPLHF. The CDR3 DNA reads as TGCGCCAGCAGCGAGACAGGGTGGGAACCCCTCCACTTT.

CDR3 residues: CATSRSGASTDTQHF. The CDR3 bases are TGTGCCACCAGTCGTAGCGGGGCTAGCACAGATACGCAGCATTTT. The chain has TRBV15 and TRBJ2-3; a possible D gene is TRBD1 (5 bases). The end of the DNA fits TRBJ1-5 better, so the J call may be wrong. CDR1 is LNHNV, CDR2 YYDKDF, per germline (reference sequence). There are 15 residues in the CDR3.

The chain is built from TRBV12-3 or TRBV12-4 and TRBJ1-3, with D possibly matching TRBD1 (6 bases). V dropped 3 bases and J dropped 5 bases, with 14 bases sitting between them. This CDR3 comprises 15 residues. CDR3 residues: CASSLAGVVRNTIYF. CDR3 nucleotide sequence: TGTGCCAGCAGTTTGGCAGGGGTGGTTCGAAACACCATATATTTT.

The J gene is TRBJ1-1, the V gene TRBV20-1; 8 positions match TRBD1. The germline CDR1 and CDR2 sequences are DFQATT and SNEGSKA (reference sequence). V gave up 6 bases and J gave up 3 bases; unmatched junction bases: 6. The CDR3 length is 13 residues. The CDR3 loop reads CSAERTGHTEAFF. CDR3 in DNA: TGCAGTGCCGAACGGACAGGGCACACTGAAGCTTTCTTT.

This clonotype was seen at least ten times. The chain has TRBV10-1 and TRBJ2-3, with TRBD2 as a possible D gene (6 bases). With 3 bases removed from V and 5 bases from J, the gap between germline ends came to 18 bases. Looked up from germline, CDR1 is WNHNN and CDR2 is SYGVQD (reference sequence). The CDR3 totals 16 residues. The CDR3 DNA follows: TGCGCCAGCAGTGATCGTAGTATAACCGGGGGAGATACGCAGTATTTT. Translation: CASSDRSITGGDTQYF.

On this clonotype itself: With a much larger clone just one base away, this may be a read error. The V gene is TRBV6-6, the J gene TRBJ2-1; possibly TRBD2 for D (6 bases). Germline lookup yields CDR1 MNHNY and CDR2 SVGAGI (reference sequence). The CDR3 is made up of 19 amino acids. CDR3 protein: CASSYSIPGVGGFYNERFF. The CDR3 DNA sequence: TGTGCCAGCAGTTACTCGATACCCGGGGTCGGAGGGTTCTACAATGAGCGGTTCTTC.

This chain joins TRBV28 and TRBJ2-1; TRBD1 is a possible D gene (5 bases). The CDR3 contains 14 residues. The ends were cut back, 7 bases at V and 1 base at J, with 11 bases in the middle. The germline V gene has CDR1 MDHEN and CDR2 SYDVKM. CDR3 DNA: TGTGCCAGCACGCTTCAGGGATCCTACAATGAGCAGTTCTTC. Its protein product is CASTLQGSYNEQFF.

In its sample, this clonotype was seen many times. V is TRBV28 and J is TRBJ1-2, with D possibly being TRBD1 (5 bases). Deletions cut 6 bases from V and 5 bases from J, with 16 bases between. The CDR3 sequence is 14 residues long. Per the germline V gene, CDR1 is MDHEN and CDR2 is SYDVKM. For the CDR3, the DNA is TGTGCCAGCAGCCCGAGGGGACCCATGTATGGCTACACCTTC. This gives the protein CASSPRGPMYGYTF.